This T cell receptor (beta chain) is from a study of blood T cell repertoires in COVID-19 (TCRdb year 2020). With regard to the full study: Samples covering the acute and convalescent phases of COVID-19 were provided by collaborators in the United States, Italy and Spain. The material from the prospective study consisted of cDNA or gDNA derived from T cells, B-cell-depleted T cells, or PBMCs. Deeply sampled blood TCRbeta repertoires from subjects exposed to, actively infected with, or recovered from COVID-19 were included in the dataset. The repertoires were released in a freely available public database meant as a resource for research on the immune response to SARS-CoV-2. Samples were obtained from the ongoing ImmuneRACE study (first 160 participants) and from over 1,000 subjects provided by 6 global collaborators. Sample metadata almost always included a de-identified subject ID, COVID-19 status, age in years and sex. Where HLA class I and class II types were available, the types were taken from metadata supplied by the sample provider, not from assay-based typing. General study outcomes and caveats: The quantity of clinical and demographic metadata differed by source and by participant and was supplied without curation.

Details on this clone: The antigen it binds to is not known. Base quality data are lacking; no much larger clone is found one base away.

A second Seattle source provided samples from volunteer blood donors who had recovered from COVID-19. Whole blood was collected in K2EDTA tubes by collaborating institutions according to the institutions' own protocols. For TCRbeta analysis, collaborators shipped samples as frozen whole blood, isolated PBMCs, or DNA extracted from either of those sample types. The germline ends are 8 bases apart after V is trimmed by 3 bases and J by 2 bases. From its cysteine to its phenylalanine, the CDR3 spans 13 amino acids. Just the 39-base CDR3 DNA is kept, in frame starting at base 1. CDR1 and CDR2 are read off the germline V gene (reference sequence) as SGHNT and YYREEE. TCRbeta CDR3 regions were amplified from genomic DNA by means of the immunoSEQ Assay, a bias-controlled multiplex PCR. The authors' pipeline ran thus. Within the assay, amplification of reference gene primers was used to estimate how many nucleated cells each sample contained. Sequence reads were collapsed and filtered to measure the absolute abundance of every unique TCRbeta CDR3 rearrangement. Productive Simpson clonality was computed per sample as the square root of Simpson's diversity index over productive rearrangements. TCRdb took over this immuneACCESS table, retaining in-frame rearrangements with V and J assigned. Such tables are incomplete; in checked studies, under half of the missing clones stem from an unresolved V gene, and the remainder is unexplained. The DNA was the basis for D and trimming; V, J and clone size are from that table. The sample has about 230,000 clones on record, roughly 88% of them singletons. The top ten constitute 1.2% to 1.5% of the sample.

The source of this sequence is a woman aged 40 to 50 who had recovered from COVID-19. The sequencing sample was made of peripheral blood. The chain uses TRBV5-4 and TRBJ1-1; a confident D gene designation cannot be given. The CDR3 region has the sequence CASSYDTNTEAFF. The nucleotide sequence is given as TGTGCCAGCAGCTACGACACCAACACTGAAGCTTTCTTT.